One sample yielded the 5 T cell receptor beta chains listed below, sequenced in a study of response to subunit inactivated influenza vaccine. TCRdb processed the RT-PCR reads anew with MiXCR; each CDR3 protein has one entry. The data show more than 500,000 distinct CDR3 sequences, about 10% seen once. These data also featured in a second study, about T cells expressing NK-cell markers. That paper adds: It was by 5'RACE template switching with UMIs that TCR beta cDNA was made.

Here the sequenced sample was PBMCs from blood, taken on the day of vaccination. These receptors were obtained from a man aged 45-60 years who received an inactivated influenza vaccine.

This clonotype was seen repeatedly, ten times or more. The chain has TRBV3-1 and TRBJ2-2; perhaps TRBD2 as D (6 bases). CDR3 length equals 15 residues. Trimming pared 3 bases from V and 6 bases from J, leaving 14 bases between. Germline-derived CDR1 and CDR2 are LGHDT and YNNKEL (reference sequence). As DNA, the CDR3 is TGTGCCAGCAGCCACCGACTAGTGGTATCCGGGGAGCTGTTTTTT. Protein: CASSHRLVVSGELFF.

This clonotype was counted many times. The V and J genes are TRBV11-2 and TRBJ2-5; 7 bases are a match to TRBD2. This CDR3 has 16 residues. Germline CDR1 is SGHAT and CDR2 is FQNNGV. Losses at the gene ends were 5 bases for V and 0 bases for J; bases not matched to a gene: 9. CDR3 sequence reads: CASSPAGTTNQETQYF. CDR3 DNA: TGTGCCAGCAGCCCTGCCGGGACTACGAACCAAGAGACCCAGTACTTC.

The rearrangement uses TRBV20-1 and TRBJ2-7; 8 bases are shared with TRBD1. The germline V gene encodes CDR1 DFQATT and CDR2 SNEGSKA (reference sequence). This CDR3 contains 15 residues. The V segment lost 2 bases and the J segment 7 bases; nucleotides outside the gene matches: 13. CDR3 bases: TGCAGTGCTAGACTCCCCGACAAGACAGGGGTAGAGCAGTACTTC. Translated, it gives CSARLPDKTGVEQYF.

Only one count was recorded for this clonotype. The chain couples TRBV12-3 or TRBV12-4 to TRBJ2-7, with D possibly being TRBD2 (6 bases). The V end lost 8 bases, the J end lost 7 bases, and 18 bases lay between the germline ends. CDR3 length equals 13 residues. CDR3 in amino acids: CASGSWDRGEQYF. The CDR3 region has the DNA TGTGCCAGCGGCTCCTGGGACCGGGGGGAGCAGTACTTC.

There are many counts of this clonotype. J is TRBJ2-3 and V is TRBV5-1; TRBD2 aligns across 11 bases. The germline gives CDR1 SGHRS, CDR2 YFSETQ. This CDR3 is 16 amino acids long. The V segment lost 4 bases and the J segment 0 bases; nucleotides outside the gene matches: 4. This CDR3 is CASSGGTSGSTDTQYF. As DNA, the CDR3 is TGCGCCAGCAGCGGTGGGACTAGCGGTAGCACAGATACGCAGTATTTT.